Presented here are 23 T cell receptor beta chains from one specimen sequenced in a study of shared clonotypes between healthy human individuals. Naive CD8 cells lacked CD45RO, underwent positive selection for CCR7 and left out terminally differentiated effector memory CD45RA+ cells. TCRdb's copy holds only in-frame clones and misses some; the assay was immunoSEQ multiplex PCR. The sample has millions of clones, less than 95% seen once. Sequenced: naive CD8+ T cells sorted from blood. These receptors all come from a man aged 18 to 30 in good health.

The rearrangement links TRBV11-3 to TRBJ1-5; TRBD1 agrees at 9 bases. The CDR3 is made up of 20 amino acids. V lost 5 bases to trimming and J lost 1 base; unmatched junction nucleotides: 18. Germline loops: CDR1 SGHNT, CDR2 YENEEA. This CDR3 reads CASSTAGPRTGDGSNQPQHF. DNA for the CDR3: TGTGCCAGCAGCACAGCTGGGCCGCGGACAGGGGATGGGAGCAATCAGCCCCAGCATTTT.

This chain uses TRBV27 with TRBJ1-2, with 11 nucleotides matching TRBD1. The junction had 1 base not matched to a gene; V was cut back by 5 bases and J by 5 bases. Germline loops: CDR1 MNHEY, CDR2 SMNVEV (reference sequence). This CDR3 spans 13 amino acids. CDR3 bases: TGTGCCAGCAGTGGGGACAGGGGGTATGGCTACACCTTC. It specifies CASSGDRGYGYTF.

In DNA, the CDR3 is TGTGCCAGCAGGCTTAATAGCGGGGGATTCTACAATGAGCAGTTCTTC. Its protein is CASRLNSGGFYNEQFF. V is TRBV7-9 and J is TRBJ2-1, with TRBD2 identical over 9 bases. In germline, CDR1 is SEHNR, CDR2 FQNEAQ (reference sequence). Germline trimming cut 6 bases from V and 3 bases from J; bases unmatched to any gene: 9. The CDR3 totals 16 residues.

A single count supports this clone. V usage is TRBV27 and J usage is TRBJ1-6, with D hard to call. Germline CDR1 MNHEY, CDR2 SMNVEV (reference sequence). This CDR3 region has 13 residues. The germline V and J ends were trimmed by 8 bases and 5 bases, with 10 bases remaining between them. The CDR3 here is CASSWSDNSPLHF. The CDR3 bases are TGTGCCAGCTCCTGGTCAGATAATTCACCCCTCCACTTT.

The CDR3 sequence is CASSLQQEFSGNTIYF. Written as DNA, the CDR3 is TGTGCCAGCAGCTTACAACAGGAGTTCTCTGGAAACACCATATATTTT. The rearrangement uses TRBV7-9 and TRBJ1-3, with a tentative D call TRBD1 (5 bases). The CDR3 runs to 16 residues. Trimming stripped 2 bases from V and 0 bases from J, with 11 bases between. Germline assignment: CDR1 SEHNR and CDR2 FQNEAQ (reference sequence).

In regard to this clone: The same CDR3 arises from other DNA sequences in this sample as well. This sequence joins TRBV27 and TRBJ2-7, with no clear D. CDR3 size: 13 residues. V dropped 2 bases and J dropped 3 bases, with 8 bases sitting between them. Per germline, CDR1 MNHEY and CDR2 SMNVEV (reference sequence). The CDR3 here is CASSLTGNYEQYF. CDR3 sequence (DNA): TGTGCCAGCAGTTTAACTGGGAACTACGAGCAGTACTTC.

V gene TRBV11-2 combines with J gene TRBJ1-1, with D uncertain. V was shortened by 0 bases and J by 6 bases, with 14 bases between the two germline ends. Germline-derived CDR1 and CDR2 are SGHAT and FQNNGV. The CDR3 has 15 residues. The CDR3 spells CASSLEVLVVSEAFF. CDR3 sequence (DNA): TGTGCCAGCAGCTTAGAAGTCTTGGTGGTTTCTGAAGCTTTCTTT.

CDR3 in amino acids: CASSKGQGGNSPLHF. For the CDR3, the DNA is TGTGCCAGCAGCAAGGGACAGGGGGGCAATTCACCCCTCCACTTT. The genes are TRBV21-1 and TRBJ1-6; the D call in the table, TRBD1, was not verified against the DNA. TRBV21-1 is tagged as a pseudogene. CDR3 size: 15 residues.

This sequence joins TRBV11-2 and TRBJ2-4; the D is unclear. This CDR3 comprises 15 residues. The germline CDR1 and CDR2 sequences are SGHAT and FQNNGV. V lost 5 bases and J lost 0, with 11 bases in between. CDR3 sequence (DNA): TGTGCCAGCAGCCCCCACAGTGTAGCCAAAAACATTCAGTACTTC. Translated, it gives CASSPHSVAKNIQYF.

This clone was detected once. The chain employs TRBV6-6 and TRBJ2-7; D remains unclear. The CDR3 is 13 residues long. V was trimmed by 7 bases and J by 6 bases, leaving 16 bases between them. Germline V lookup: CDR1 MNHNY, CDR2 SVGAGI (reference sequence). CDR3 bases: TGTGCCAGCACTTTAGGAATCTCGGTCGAGCAGTACTTC. Encoded protein: CASTLGISVEQYF.

V gene TRBV5-1 combines with J gene TRBJ2-1; 9 bases fit TRBD1. Germline V gives CDR1 SGHRS, CDR2 YFSETQ. CDR3 length equals 17 residues. J lost 3 bases, V lost 4 bases, and 11 bases had no gene match. As DNA, the CDR3 is TGCGCCAGCAGCAATAACCCGGGACAGGGCTACTACAATGAGCAGTTCTTC. Translating it yields CASSNNPGQGYYNEQFF.

Remarks on this clone: The sample holds other DNA sequences that translate to the same CDR3. CDR3: CASSYGGSYEQYF. The CDR3 nucleotides read TGTGCCAGCAGTTACGGTGGCTCCTACGAGCAGTACTTC. The rearrangement links TRBV6-6 to TRBJ2-7; D call uncertain. The CDR3 consists of 13 residues. V was cut by 2 bases and J by 0 bases, with 5 bases left in between. Germline V lookup: CDR1 MNHNY, CDR2 SVGAGI (reference sequence).

V usage is TRBV11-3 and J usage is TRBJ1-5; 8 nucleotides align to TRBD1. The V gene end was trimmed by 1 base and the J gene end by 2 bases; junction bases not matched to a gene: 13. Germline loops: CDR1 SGHNT, CDR2 YENEEA. The CDR3 contains 19 residues. CDR3 DNA: TGTGCCAGCAGCTTAGTTTTCAGTGACAGGGGATGGGGCAATCAGCCCCAGCATTTT. This translates into CASSLVFSDRGWGNQPQHF.

The chain joins TRBV10-1 to TRBJ2-1, with a tentative D call TRBD2 (6 bases). Germline assignment: CDR1 WNHNN and CDR2 SYGVQD (reference sequence). Trimming removed 0 bases from V and 9 bases from J, with 9 bases in between. This CDR3 spans 13 amino acids. The CDR3 protein is CASSESIGGEQFF. The CDR3 nucleotides read TGCGCCAGCAGTGAGTCGATCGGGGGTGAGCAGTTCTTC.

This CDR3 reads CASSIMQYNEQFF. The CDR3 DNA reads as TGTGCCAGTAGTATAATGCAGTACAATGAGCAGTTCTTC. The rearrangement joins TRBV19 to TRBJ2-1; D unclear. V gave up 2 bases and J gave up 4 bases, with 6 bases separating them. CDR1 is LNHDA, CDR2 SQIVND, per germline (reference sequence). The CDR3 runs to 13 residues.

This clone was seen only once. The chain joins TRBV5-1 to TRBJ2-3, with a possible D match to TRBD1 (6 bases). Trimming took 0 bases from V and 1 from J, leaving 12 bases between them. The CDR3 sequence is 16 residues long. The V gene's germline CDR1 is SGHRS and CDR2 YFSETQ. The CDR3 sequence is CASSLAGRGGTDTQYF. CDR3 bases: TGCGCCAGCAGCTTGGCCGGCAGGGGAGGCACAGATACGCAGTATTTT. Full variable domain (remainder filled in from reference TRBV5-1 and TRBJ2-3): KAGVTQTPRYLIKTRGQQVTLSCSPISGHRSVSWYQQTPGQGLQFLFEYFSETQRNKGNFPGRFSGRQFSNSRSEMNVSTLELGDSALYLCASSLAGRGGTDTQYFGPGTRLTVL.

This clone was seen once. The genes are TRBV5-6 and TRBJ2-7, with 10 bases lining up with TRBD1. Germline trimming cut 4 bases from V and 3 bases from J; bases unmatched to any gene: 7. CDR3 length: 15 amino acids. Germline CDR1 is SGHDT and CDR2 is YYEEEE. CDR3 nucleotide sequence: TGTGCCAGCAGCGACGGACAGGGGGTTAACTACGAGCAGTACTTC. This sequence encodes CASSDGQGVNYEQYF.

In this sample, this clone turned up once. This chain links TRBV4-1 with TRBJ1-4; possible D gene TRBD1, 6 bases. Germline V gives CDR1 MGHRA, CDR2 YSYEKL. The CDR3 is 16 amino acids. The V gene lost 3 bases and the J gene lost 7 bases, with 18 bases spanning the gap. The CDR3, as DNA: TGCGCCAGCAGCCAGCGGGACAATGTTGTTGGTGAAAAACTGTTTTTT. This gives the protein CASSQRDNVVGEKLFF.

This clone was seen a single time. The genes are TRBV5-5 and TRBJ2-7; tentatively, D is TRBD2 (7 bases). Germline V gene lookup returns CDR1 SGHKS and CDR2 YYEKEE (reference sequence). Trimming left V 1 base short and J 3 bases short, with 11 bases between. The CDR3 covers 14 residues. The CDR3 sequence is CASSLRRGLYEQYF. As DNA, the CDR3 is TGTGCCAGCAGCTTGCGGCGGGGGCTCTACGAGCAGTACTTC.

The chain joins TRBV6-4 to TRBJ1-2; tentatively, D is TRBD1 (5 bases). CDR1 and CDR2 from the germline V gene are MRHNA and SNTAGT. V shed 0 bases and J shed 4 bases, with 15 bases lying between them. CDR3 length equals 16 residues. The CDR3 DNA reads as TGTGCCAGCAGTGACTCGGGCATCGGGGGGATCTATGGCTACACCTTC. Amino acids: CASSDSGIGGIYGYTF.

CDR3 protein: CASSSQGQSYEQYF. In nucleotides, the CDR3 is TGTGCCAGCAGCTCACAGGGGCAGTCCTACGAGCAGTACTTC. The chain links TRBV9 to TRBJ2-7; 7 nucleotides match TRBD1. Trimming at V came to 4 bases and at J to 1 base, leaving 5 bases not matched to a gene. This CDR3 is built from 14 residues. Germline V lookup: CDR1 SGDLS, CDR2 YYNGEE.

As to this clone: The sample carries other DNA sequences with the same CDR3. The CDR3 nucleotides read TGTGCCAGCAGCGTAGGGGCCGGGGCCAACGTCCTGACTTTC. It specifies CASSVGAGANVLTF. The chain has TRBV9 and TRBJ2-6; D is undetermined. The germline V gene encodes CDR1 SGDLS and CDR2 YYNGEE. The CDR3 sequence is 14 residues long. V shed 0 bases and J shed 4 bases, with 5 bases lying between them.

The chain recombines TRBV6-6 with TRBJ2-6, with D possibly being TRBD2 (5 bases). There are 15 residues in the CDR3. Germline CDR1 reads MNHNY; CDR2 reads SVGAGI (reference sequence). V was shortened by 3 bases and J by 0 bases, with 6 bases between the two germline ends. CDR3 protein: CASSYEGSGANVLTF. The CDR3 coding sequence is TGTGCCAGCAGTTATGAGGGCTCTGGGGCCAACGTCCTGACTTTC.